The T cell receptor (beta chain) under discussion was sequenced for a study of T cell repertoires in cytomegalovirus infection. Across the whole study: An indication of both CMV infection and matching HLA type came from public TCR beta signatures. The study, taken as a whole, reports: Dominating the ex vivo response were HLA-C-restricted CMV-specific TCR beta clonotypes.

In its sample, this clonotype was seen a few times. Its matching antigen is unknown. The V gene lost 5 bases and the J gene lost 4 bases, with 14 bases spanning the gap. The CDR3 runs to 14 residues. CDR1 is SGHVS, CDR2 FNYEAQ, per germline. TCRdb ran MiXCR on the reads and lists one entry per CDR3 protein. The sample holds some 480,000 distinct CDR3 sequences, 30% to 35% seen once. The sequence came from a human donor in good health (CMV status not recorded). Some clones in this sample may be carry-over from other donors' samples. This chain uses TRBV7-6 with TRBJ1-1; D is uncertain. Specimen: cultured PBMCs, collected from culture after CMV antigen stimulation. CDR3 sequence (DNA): TGTGCCAGCAGCGCGGTTTCGGGGTTCACTGAAGCTTTCTTT. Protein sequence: CASSAVSGFTEAFF.